This paragraph reports one TCR beta chain. When the RNA was reverse transcribed, random hexamers were used with an input of roughly 0.45 to 1 ug. Across 54 Vbeta and 13 Jbeta, immunoSEQ multiplex PCR amplified TCR beta CDR3. In TCRdb, the immunoSEQ multiplex PCR reads were re-called with MiXCR into one record per CDR3 protein. The data contain tens of thousands of distinct CDR3 sequences, 93% of them singletons. V dropped 4 bases and J dropped 2; count of bases not matched to a gene: 7. The CDR3 consists of 15 residues. The germline V gene has CDR1 SGHNT and CDR2 YYREEE (reference sequence). The sample belongs to a study of CD8 T cells in Susac syndrome.

The sequence was collected from a human donor in good health. The rearrangement joins TRBV5-4 to TRBJ1-2; 8 nucleotides agree with TRBD1. Specimen: CD8+ T cells from PBMCs. The CDR3 is CASSRTGRSNYGYTF. The CDR3 DNA reads as TGTGCCAGCAGCCGGACAGGGCGCAGCAACTATGGCTACACCTTC.